The 15 T cell receptor beta chains below come from one sample, sequenced in a study of control samples from healthy donors and cancer patients. Libraries were prepared by immunoSEQ multiplex PCR; TCRdb keeps only in-frame clonotypes and omits some of them. The sample shows 200,000 to 250,000 clones, about 95% of them seen only once. Input material: blood. These receptors were taken from a man aged 50 to 60 in good health.

The rearrangement links TRBV4-1 to TRBJ2-3; possibly TRBD2 for D (5 bases). V lost 0 bases to trimming and J lost 3 bases, with 10 bases between them. CDR3 size: 15 residues. Germline values: CDR1 MGHRA, CDR2 YSYEKL. CDR3 in DNA: TGCGCCAGCAGCCAAGAAGGACGGGGAACAGATACGCAGTATTTT. This gives the protein CASSQEGRGTDTQYF.

This clone appeared once. This chain joins TRBV11-3 and TRBJ2-2, with D uncertain. V shed 0 bases and J shed 0 bases, with 5 bases lying between them. The CDR3 extends over 15 amino acids. Germline CDR1 is SGHNT and CDR2 is YENEEA. The DNA of the CDR3 is TGTGCCAGCAGCTTAGAGACGACGAACACCGGGGAGCTGTTTTTT. Translating it yields CASSLETTNTGELFF.

The count of this clone is one. V gene TRBV7-9 combines with J gene TRBJ1-4, with D possibly matching TRBD1 (5 bases). V lost 6 bases and J lost 6, with 11 bases in between. The germline gives CDR1 SEHNR, CDR2 FQNEAQ (reference sequence). The CDR3 totals 13 residues. CDR3 loop: CASRTGTDEKLFF. The CDR3 DNA is TGTGCCAGCAGGACCGGGACGGATGAAAAACTGTTTTTT. Combining the CDR3 with reference TRBV7-9 and TRBJ1-4 gives the whole variable domain DTGVSQNPRHKITKRGQNVTFRCDPISEHNRLYWYRQTLGQGPEFLTYFQNEAQLEKSRLLSDRFSAERPKGSFSTLEIQRTEQGDSAMYLCASRTGTDEKLFFGSGTQLSVL.

The genes are TRBV4-2 and TRBJ1-2; TRBD1 is a possible D gene (6 bases). Germline lookup yields CDR1 LGHNA and CDR2 YNFKEQ. This CDR3 region has 12 residues. V was pared by 4 bases and J by 6 bases, with 9 bases between. Here the CDR3 DNA reads TGTGCCAGCAGCCCGGACAGCGATGGCTACACCTTC. It specifies CASSPDSDGYTF.

The V call is TRBV7-3, the J call TRBJ2-7, with D possibly TRBD1 on 6 matching bases. The CDR3 has 14 amino acids. The germline CDR1 and CDR2 sequences are SGHTA and FQGTGA. V shed 3 bases and J shed 0 bases, with 9 bases lying between them. This CDR3 reads CASSLRGGSYEQYF. The CDR3 DNA follows: TGTGCCAGCAGCTTGAGAGGGGGCTCCTACGAGCAGTACTTC.

The genes are TRBV5-1 and TRBJ1-1, with D perhaps TRBD1 (5 bases). This CDR3 has 15 residues. Germline lookup yields CDR1 SGHRS and CDR2 YFSETQ. The V and J ends lost 0 bases and 7 bases respectively, with 16 bases between them. The CDR3 reads CASSLDVLGDSEAFF. The CDR3 nucleotides are TGCGCCAGCAGCTTGGACGTTTTAGGGGATAGTGAAGCTTTCTTT.

The rearrangement links TRBV23-1 to TRBJ2-7, with no clear D. TRBV23-1 is an ORF, and what it does is uncertain. V was pared by 3 bases and J by 3 bases, with 9 bases between. CDR3 size: 13 residues. The CDR3 is CASSQGIVYEQYV. The CDR3 region has the DNA TGCGCCAGCAGTCAGGGCATAGTCTACGAGCAGTACGTC.

The chain carries TRBV19 and TRBJ1-4; 8 bases map to TRBD1. Germline values: CDR1 LNHDA, CDR2 SQIVND (reference sequence). The V and J ends lost 4 bases and 3 bases, in that order; junction bases with no gene match: 4. CDR3 length: 15 amino acids. DNA of the CDR3: TGTGCCAGTAGTACCGGACAGGGCTCTAATGAAAAACTGTTTTTT. It specifies CASSTGQGSNEKLFF.

The chain carries TRBV9 and TRBJ1-2, with TRBD1 as a possible D gene (5 bases). The V end was cut by 4 bases, the J end by 4 bases, with 20 bases between. The germline gives CDR1 SGDLS, CDR2 YYNGEE. The CDR3 extends over 16 amino acids. CDR3 region: CASSPHVQGLGYGYTF. The CDR3 bases are TGTGCCAGCAGCCCCCATGTTCAGGGTTTGGGCTATGGCTACACCTTC.

The chain employs TRBV6-5 and TRBJ1-1; TRBD1 matches at 8 bases. V lost 5 bases, J lost 7 bases, and 9 bases stayed unmatched. This CDR3 spans 14 amino acids. The germline V gene has CDR1 MNHEY and CDR2 SVGAGI. CDR3 coding DNA: TGTGCCAGCAGTCCTCGACAGGGGCAATATGAAGCTTTCTTT. It specifies CASSPRQGQYEAFF.

J is TRBJ1-4 and V is TRBV5-1; D gene uncertain. Germline V gives CDR1 SGHRS, CDR2 YFSETQ. CDR3 length: 15 amino acids. The ends were cut back, 0 bases at V and 5 bases at J, with 11 bases in the middle. This chain's CDR3 is CASSLERPQNEKLFF. CDR3 nucleotide sequence: TGCGCCAGCAGCTTGGAAAGGCCACAGAATGAAAAACTGTTTTTT.

To note about this clone: Other DNA sequences in this sample translate to the same CDR3. The V gene is TRBV5-1, the J gene TRBJ1-5; unclear D gene. The CDR3 extends over 14 amino acids. CDR1 is SGHRS, CDR2 YFSETQ, per germline. The V end was cut by 4 bases, the J end by 1 base, with 9 bases between. CDR3 in DNA: TGCGCCAGCAGCCTAGATGGGAGCAATCAGCCCCAGCATTTT. Its protein is CASSLDGSNQPQHF.

Here the CDR3 reads CASSVGVVANTGELFF. As DNA, the CDR3 is TGTGCCAGCAGCGTAGGGGTGGTCGCGAACACCGGGGAGCTGTTTTTT. The chain carries TRBV9 and TRBJ2-2; D not resolved. Trimming took 0 bases from V and 0 from J, leaving 9 bases between them. The V gene's germline CDR1 is SGDLS and CDR2 YYNGEE. This CDR3 comprises 16 residues.

This chain joins TRBV19 and TRBJ1-5; D remains unclear. The CDR3 extends over 18 amino acids. The V end was cut by 1 base, the J end by 4 bases, with 20 bases between. Germline values: CDR1 LNHDA, CDR2 SQIVND (reference sequence). The CDR3 reads CASSIVPSVAGLNQPQHF. In nucleotides, the CDR3 is TGTGCCAGTAGTATAGTGCCGTCGGTCGCGGGGTTGAATCAGCCCCAGCATTTT. Looking up the rest from reference TRBV19 and TRBJ1-5 gives the full variable domain: DGGITQSPKYLFRKEGQNVTLSCEQNLNHDAMYWYRQDPGQGLRLIYYSQIVNDFQKGDIAEGYSVSREKKESFPLTVTSAQKNPTAFYLCASSIVPSVAGLNQPQHFGDGTRLSIL.

The chain employs TRBV28 and TRBJ1-5; D is undetermined. The germline CDR1 and CDR2 sequences are MDHEN and SYDVKM. V shed 5 bases and J shed 5 bases, with 25 bases lying between them. The CDR3 has 18 residues. CDR3 in amino acids: CASSPFTLPGPTYQPQHF. CDR3 sequence (DNA): TGTGCCAGCAGTCCCTTCACCTTACCGGGCCCAACGTATCAGCCCCAGCATTTT.